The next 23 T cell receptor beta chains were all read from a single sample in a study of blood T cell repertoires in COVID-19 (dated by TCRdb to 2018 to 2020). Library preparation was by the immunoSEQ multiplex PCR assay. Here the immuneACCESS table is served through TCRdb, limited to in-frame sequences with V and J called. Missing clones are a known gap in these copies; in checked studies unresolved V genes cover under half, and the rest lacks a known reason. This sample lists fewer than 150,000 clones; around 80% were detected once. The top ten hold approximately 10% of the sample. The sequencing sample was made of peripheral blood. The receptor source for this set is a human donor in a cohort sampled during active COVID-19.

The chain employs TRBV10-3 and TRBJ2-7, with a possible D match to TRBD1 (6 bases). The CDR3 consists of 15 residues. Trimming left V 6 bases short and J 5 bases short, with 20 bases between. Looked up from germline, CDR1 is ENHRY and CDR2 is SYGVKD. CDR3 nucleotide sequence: TGTGCCATCAGGGTTGGGGGAACAGGGAAGGACGAGCAGTACTTC. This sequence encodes CAIRVGGTGKDEQYF.

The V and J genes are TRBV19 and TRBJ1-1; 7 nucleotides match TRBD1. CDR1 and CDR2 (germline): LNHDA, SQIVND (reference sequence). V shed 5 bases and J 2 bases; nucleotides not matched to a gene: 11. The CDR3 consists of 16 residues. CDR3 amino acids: CASSALVDRPNTEAFF. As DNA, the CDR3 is TGTGCCAGTAGTGCGCTGGTGGACAGGCCAAACACTGAAGCTTTCTTT.

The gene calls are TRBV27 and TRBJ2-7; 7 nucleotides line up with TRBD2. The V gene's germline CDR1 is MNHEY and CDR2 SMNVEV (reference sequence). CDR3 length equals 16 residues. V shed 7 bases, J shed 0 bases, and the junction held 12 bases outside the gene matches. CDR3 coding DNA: TGTGCCAGCACCCCGTGGGGGGGACCCAGCTCCTACGAGCAGTACTTC. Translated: CASTPWGGPSSYEQYF.

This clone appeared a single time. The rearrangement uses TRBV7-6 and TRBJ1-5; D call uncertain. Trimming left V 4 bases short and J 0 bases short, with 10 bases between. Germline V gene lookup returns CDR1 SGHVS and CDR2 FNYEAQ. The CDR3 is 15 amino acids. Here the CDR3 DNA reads TGTGCCAGCAGCTCGAGTGTGAATAGCAATCAGCCCCAGCATTTT. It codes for CASSSSVNSNQPQHF.

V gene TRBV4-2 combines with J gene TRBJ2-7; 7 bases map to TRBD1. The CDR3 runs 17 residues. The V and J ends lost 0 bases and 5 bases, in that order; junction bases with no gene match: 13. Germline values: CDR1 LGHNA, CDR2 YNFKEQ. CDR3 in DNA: TGTGCCAGCAGCCAAGATCTTCTCTGGACAGGTCCTCACGAGCAGTACTTC. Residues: CASSQDLLWTGPHEQYF.

This CDR3 is CASSFYTGGGEQYF. CDR3 coding DNA: TGTGCCAGCAGTTTTTACACGGGGGGCGGCGAGCAGTACTTC. The chain uses TRBV27 and TRBJ2-7; D might be TRBD2 (7 bases). The CDR3 is 14 amino acids. The V end was cut by 3 bases, the J end by 6 bases, with 15 bases between. The germline gives CDR1 MNHEY, CDR2 SMNVEV (reference sequence).

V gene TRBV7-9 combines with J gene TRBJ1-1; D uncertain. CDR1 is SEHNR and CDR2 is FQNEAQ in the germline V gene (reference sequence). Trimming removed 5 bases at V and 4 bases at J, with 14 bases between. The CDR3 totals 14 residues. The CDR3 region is CASSADSKATEAFF. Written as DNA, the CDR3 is TGTGCCAGCAGCGCGGATTCTAAAGCCACTGAAGCTTTCTTT.

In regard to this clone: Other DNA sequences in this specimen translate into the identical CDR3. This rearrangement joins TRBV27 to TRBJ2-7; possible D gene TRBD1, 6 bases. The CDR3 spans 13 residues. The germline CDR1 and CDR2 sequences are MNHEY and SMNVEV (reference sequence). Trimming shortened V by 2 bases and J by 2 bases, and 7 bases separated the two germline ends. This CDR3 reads CASSLGQTYEQYF. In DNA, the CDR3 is TGTGCCAGCAGTTTAGGACAGACCTACGAGCAGTACTTC.

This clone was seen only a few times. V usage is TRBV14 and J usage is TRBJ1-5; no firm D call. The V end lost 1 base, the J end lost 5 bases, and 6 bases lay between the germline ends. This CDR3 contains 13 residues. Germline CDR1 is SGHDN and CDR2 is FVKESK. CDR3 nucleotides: TGTGCCAGCAGCCAAGGGGCCTATCAGCCCCAGCATTTT. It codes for CASSQGAYQPQHF.

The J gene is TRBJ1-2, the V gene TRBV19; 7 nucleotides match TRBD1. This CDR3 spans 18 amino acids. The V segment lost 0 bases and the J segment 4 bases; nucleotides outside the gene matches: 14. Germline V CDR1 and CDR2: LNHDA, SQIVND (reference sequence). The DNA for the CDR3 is TGTGCCAGTAGTATAGATGCCGAAACTTACAGGGGTCCCTATGGCTACACCTTC. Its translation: CASSIDAETYRGPYGYTF.

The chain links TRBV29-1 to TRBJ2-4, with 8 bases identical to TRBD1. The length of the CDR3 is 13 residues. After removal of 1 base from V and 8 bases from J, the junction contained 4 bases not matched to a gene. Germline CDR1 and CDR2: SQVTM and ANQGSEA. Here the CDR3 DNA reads TGCAGCGTTGAAGGGCAGGGGGCTTACATTCAGTACTTC. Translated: CSVEGQGAYIQYF.

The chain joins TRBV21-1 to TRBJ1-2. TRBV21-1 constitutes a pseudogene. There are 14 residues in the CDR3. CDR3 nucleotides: TGTGCCAGCAGCAAAGCGCTATGCGGGGGTGGCTACACCTTC. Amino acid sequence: CASSKALCGGGYTF.

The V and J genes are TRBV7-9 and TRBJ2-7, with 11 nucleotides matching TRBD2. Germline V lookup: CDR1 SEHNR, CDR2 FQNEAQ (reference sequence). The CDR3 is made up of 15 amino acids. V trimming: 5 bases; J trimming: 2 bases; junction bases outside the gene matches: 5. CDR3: CASSPTSGATYEQYF. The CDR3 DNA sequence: TGTGCCAGCAGCCCGACTAGCGGGGCTACCTACGAGCAGTACTTC.

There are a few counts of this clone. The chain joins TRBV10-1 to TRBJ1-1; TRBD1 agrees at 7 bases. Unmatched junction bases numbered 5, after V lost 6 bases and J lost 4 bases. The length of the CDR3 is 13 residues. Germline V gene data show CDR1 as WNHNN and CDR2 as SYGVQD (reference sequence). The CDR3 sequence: CASRGQGGTEAFF. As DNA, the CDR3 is TGCGCCAGCAGGGGCCAGGGGGGCACTGAAGCTTTCTTT.

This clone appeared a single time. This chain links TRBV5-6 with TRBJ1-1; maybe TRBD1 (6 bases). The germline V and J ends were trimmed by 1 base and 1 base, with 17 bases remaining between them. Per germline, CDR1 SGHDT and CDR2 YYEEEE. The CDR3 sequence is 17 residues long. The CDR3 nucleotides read TGTGCCAGCAGCTTGACAGGGAGCGCCGGTTCGAACACTGAAGCTTTCTTT. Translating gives CASSLTGSAGSNTEAFF. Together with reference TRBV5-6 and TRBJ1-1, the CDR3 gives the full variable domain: DAGVTQSPTHLIKTRGQQVTLRCSPKSGHDTVSWYQQALGQGPQFIFQYYEEEERQRGNFPDRFSGHQFPNYSSELNVNALLLGDSALYLCASSLTGSAGSNTEAFFGQGTRLTVV.

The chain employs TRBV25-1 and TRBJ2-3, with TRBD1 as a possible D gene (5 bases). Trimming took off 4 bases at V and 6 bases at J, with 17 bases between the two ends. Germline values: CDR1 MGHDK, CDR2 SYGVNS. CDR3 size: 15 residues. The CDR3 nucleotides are TGTGCCAGCAGTGTCGGACATTCCGGATGGGATACGCAGTATTTT. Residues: CASSVGHSGWDTQYF. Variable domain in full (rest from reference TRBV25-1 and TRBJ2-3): EADIYQTPRYLVIGTGKKITLECSQTMGHDKMYWYQQDPGMELHLIHYSYGVNSTEKGDLSSESTVSRIRTEHFPLTLESARPSHTSQYLCASSVGHSGWDTQYFGPGTRLTVL.

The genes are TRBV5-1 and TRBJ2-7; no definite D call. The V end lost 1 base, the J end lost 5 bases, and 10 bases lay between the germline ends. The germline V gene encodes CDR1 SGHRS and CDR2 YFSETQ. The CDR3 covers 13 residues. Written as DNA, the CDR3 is TGCGCCAGCAGCTTGCCGAGTCGGGACGAGCAGTACTTC. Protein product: CASSLPSRDEQYF.

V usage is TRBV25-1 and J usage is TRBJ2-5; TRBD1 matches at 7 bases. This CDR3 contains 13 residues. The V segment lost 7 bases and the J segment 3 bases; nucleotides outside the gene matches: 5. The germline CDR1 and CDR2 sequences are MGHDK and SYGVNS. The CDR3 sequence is CASTLTGEETQYF. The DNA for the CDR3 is TGTGCCAGCACCCTTACAGGGGAAGAGACCCAGTACTTC.

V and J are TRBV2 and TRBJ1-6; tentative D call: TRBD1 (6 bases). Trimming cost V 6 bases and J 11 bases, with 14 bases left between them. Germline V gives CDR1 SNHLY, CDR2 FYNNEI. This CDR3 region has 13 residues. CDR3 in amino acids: CASSTGLRAPLHF. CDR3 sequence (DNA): TGTGCCAGCAGCACAGGGTTGCGGGCACCCCTCCACTTT.

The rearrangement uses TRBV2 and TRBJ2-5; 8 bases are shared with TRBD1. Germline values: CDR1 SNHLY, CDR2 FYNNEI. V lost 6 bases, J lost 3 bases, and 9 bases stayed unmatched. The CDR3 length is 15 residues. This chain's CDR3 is CASSNTGGTKETQYF. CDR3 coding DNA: TGTGCCAGCAGCAACACAGGGGGGACGAAAGAGACCCAGTACTTC.

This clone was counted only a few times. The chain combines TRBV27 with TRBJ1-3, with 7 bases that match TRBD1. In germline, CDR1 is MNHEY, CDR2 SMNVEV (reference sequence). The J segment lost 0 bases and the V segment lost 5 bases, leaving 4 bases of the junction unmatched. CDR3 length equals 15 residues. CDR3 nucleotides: TGTGCCAGCAGTCCCCGACAGGGCTCTGGAAACACCATATATTTT. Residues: CASSPRQGSGNTIYF.

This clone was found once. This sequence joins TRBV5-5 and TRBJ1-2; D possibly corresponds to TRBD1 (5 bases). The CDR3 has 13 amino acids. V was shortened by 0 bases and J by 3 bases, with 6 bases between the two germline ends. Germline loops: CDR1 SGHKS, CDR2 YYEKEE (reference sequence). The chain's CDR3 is CASSLVGDYGYTF. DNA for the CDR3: TGTGCCAGCAGCTTGGTAGGGGACTATGGCTACACCTTC.

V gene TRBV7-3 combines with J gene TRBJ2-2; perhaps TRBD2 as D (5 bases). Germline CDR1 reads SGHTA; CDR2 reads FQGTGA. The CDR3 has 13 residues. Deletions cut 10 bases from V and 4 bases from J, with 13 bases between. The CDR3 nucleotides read TGTGCCACCGGGCCTGAGGGCACCGGGGAGCTGTTTTTT. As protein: CATGPEGTGELFF.